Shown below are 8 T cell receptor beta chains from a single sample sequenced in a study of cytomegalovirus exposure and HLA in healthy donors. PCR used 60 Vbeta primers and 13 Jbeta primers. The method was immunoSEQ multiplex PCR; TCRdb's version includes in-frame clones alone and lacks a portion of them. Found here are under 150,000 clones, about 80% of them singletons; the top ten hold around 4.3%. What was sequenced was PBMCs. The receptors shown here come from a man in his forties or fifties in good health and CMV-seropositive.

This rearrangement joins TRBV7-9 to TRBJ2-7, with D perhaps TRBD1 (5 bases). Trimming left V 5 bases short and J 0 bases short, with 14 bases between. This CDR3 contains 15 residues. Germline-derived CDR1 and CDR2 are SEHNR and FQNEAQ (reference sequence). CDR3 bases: TGTGCCAGCAGCCCACGAAGGGGCAGCTCCTACGAGCAGTACTTC. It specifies CASSPRRGSSYEQYF.

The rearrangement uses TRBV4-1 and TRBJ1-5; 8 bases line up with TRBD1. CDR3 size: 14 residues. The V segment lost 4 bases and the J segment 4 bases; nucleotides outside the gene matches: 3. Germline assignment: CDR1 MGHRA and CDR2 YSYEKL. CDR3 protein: CASSLWTGNQPQHF. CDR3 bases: TGCGCCAGCAGCCTCTGGACAGGGAATCAGCCCCAGCATTTT.

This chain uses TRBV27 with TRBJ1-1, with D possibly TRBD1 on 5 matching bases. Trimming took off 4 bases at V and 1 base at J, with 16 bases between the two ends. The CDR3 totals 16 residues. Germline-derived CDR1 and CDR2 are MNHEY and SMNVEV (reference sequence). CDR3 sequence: CASSSRPGRGNTEAFF. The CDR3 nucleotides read TGTGCCAGCAGTTCCCGACCTGGGAGGGGGAACACTGAAGCTTTCTTT.

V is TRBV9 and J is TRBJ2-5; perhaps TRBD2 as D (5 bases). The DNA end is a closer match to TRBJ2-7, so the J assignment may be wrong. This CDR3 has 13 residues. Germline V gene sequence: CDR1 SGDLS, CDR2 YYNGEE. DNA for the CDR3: TGTGCCAGCAGCCCCCCCCGGGGATACGAGCAGTACTTC. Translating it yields CASSPPRGYEQYF.

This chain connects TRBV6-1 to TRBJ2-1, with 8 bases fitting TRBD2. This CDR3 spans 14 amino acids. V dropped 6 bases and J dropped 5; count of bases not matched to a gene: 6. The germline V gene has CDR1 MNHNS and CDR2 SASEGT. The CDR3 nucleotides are TGTGCCAGCAGACGACTAGCGCTCGACAATGAGCAGTTCTTC. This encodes CASRRLALDNEQFF.

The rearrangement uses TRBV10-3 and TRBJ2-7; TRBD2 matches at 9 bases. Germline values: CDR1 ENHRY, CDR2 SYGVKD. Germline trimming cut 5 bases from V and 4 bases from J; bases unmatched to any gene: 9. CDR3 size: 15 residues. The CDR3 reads CAISQGLAVVYEQYF. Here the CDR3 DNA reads TGTGCCATCAGTCAGGGACTAGCAGTCGTTTACGAGCAGTACTTC.

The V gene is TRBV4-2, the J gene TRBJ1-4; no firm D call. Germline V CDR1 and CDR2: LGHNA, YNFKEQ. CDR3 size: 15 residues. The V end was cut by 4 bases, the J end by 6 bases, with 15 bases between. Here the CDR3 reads CASSPFAVNYEKLFF. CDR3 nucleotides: TGTGCCAGCAGCCCTTTTGCGGTGAACTATGAAAAACTGTTTTTT.

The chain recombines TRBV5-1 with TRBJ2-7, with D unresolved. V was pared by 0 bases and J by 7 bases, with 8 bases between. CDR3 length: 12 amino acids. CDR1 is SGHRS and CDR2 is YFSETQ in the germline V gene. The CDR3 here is CASSLDLQEQYF. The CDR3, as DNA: TGCGCCAGCAGCTTGGACCTCCAGGAGCAGTACTTC.